What follows are 8 T cell receptor beta chains derived from one specimen sequenced in a study of human T cells and chemical hapten exposure (dated by TCRdb to the early 2020s). Library preparation was by RACE. Sequenced on a NextSeq 500. TCRdb reanalyzed the raw reads on its own, using fastp at Q25 for trimming and MiXCR for clone calling, and kept in-frame beta chains. Duplicate CDR3 protein sequences are folded into a single record with the most common DNA and genes. Across this sample there are over 85,000 distinct CDR3 sequences, with around 9% seen only once. The ten largest clonotypes hold 2.9% of the sample. The time point label, read with the paper, signifies: healthy volunteer bleed at 2 weeks. Total RNA was extracted from unfractionated whole blood collected in Tempus Blood RNA tubes. Sequenced sample: whole blood. These receptors all stem from a female donor in good health. Some clones in this sample may be carry-over from other donors' samples.

In this sample, this clonotype turned up a few times. In nucleotides, the CDR3 is TGTGCCAGCAGCCTTTCCGGACAGGGGGTGATTTTGGATGAGCAGTTCTTC. Protein sequence: CASSLSGQGVILDEQFF. The V and J genes are TRBV14 and TRBJ2-1, with 10 bases identical to TRBD1. V gave up 4 bases and J gave up 8 bases; unmatched junction bases: 14. This CDR3 is 17 amino acids long. Germline CDR1 and CDR2: SGHDN and FVKESK.

This clonotype appeared a few times. This chain links TRBV7-2 with TRBJ2-3; D gene uncertain. In germline, CDR1 is SGHTA, CDR2 FQGNSA. The V end was cut by 6 bases, the J end by 3 bases, with 7 bases between. The CDR3 totals 12 residues. The CDR3 region is CASRSQTDTQYF. CDR3 DNA sequence: TGTGCCAGCAGGTCACAGACAGATACGCAGTATTTT.

This clonotype was recorded a few times. The chain links TRBV28 to TRBJ2-6; D unresolved. The ends were cut back, 5 bases at V and 0 bases at J, with 8 bases in the middle. Germline-derived CDR1 and CDR2 are MDHEN and SYDVKM. This CDR3 is 15 amino acids long. This CDR3 reads CASSDGDSGANVLTF. The DNA of the CDR3 is TGTGCCAGCAGTGACGGAGACTCTGGGGCCAACGTCCTGACTTTC.

The V and J genes are TRBV12-3 or TRBV12-4 and TRBJ2-1, with TRBD1 as a possible D gene (6 bases). V lost 6 bases and J lost 7, with 22 bases in between. The length of the CDR3 is 16 residues. In DNA, the CDR3 is TGTGCCAGCAGGTTCACAGGGTTCGGTTTAAAGAATGAGCAGTTCTTC. Translating gives CASRFTGFGLKNEQFF.

The gene calls are TRBV20-1 and TRBJ2-2; TRBD2 matches 9 bases. The germline gives CDR1 DFQATT, CDR2 SNEGSKA (reference sequence). J was trimmed by 6 bases and V by 1 base; bases with no gene match: 9. The CDR3 is 16 amino acids. CDR3 in DNA: TGCAGTGCTAGAGGTGGGGCTAGCGGGACGGCCGGGGAGCTGTTTTTT. It codes for CSARGGASGTAGELFF.

This clonotype was detected many times. This chain links TRBV7-2 with TRBJ2-2; D remains ambiguous. Looked up from germline, CDR1 is SGHTA and CDR2 is FQGNSA. CDR3 length equals 14 residues. Trimming shortened V by 1 base and J by 8 bases, and 11 bases separated the two germline ends. The CDR3: CASSLGPASGELFF. CDR3 nucleotides: TGTGCCAGCAGCTTAGGTCCAGCGTCGGGGGAGCTGTTTTTT.

The table lists this clonotype with many counts. The chain is built from TRBV3-1 and TRBJ2-7; D is possibly TRBD1 (5 bases). This CDR3 has 14 amino acids. Germline V lookup: CDR1 LGHDT, CDR2 YNNKEL (reference sequence). The V end lost 3 bases, the J end lost 0 bases, and 9 bases lay between the germline ends. The DNA of the CDR3 is TGTGCCAGCAGCCAGAGCAGGGTCTCCTACGAGCAGTACTTC. As protein: CASSQSRVSYEQYF.

This chain connects TRBV9 to TRBJ2-2; D might be TRBD1 (6 bases). The CDR3 has 16 amino acids. V lost 2 bases to trimming and J lost 4 bases, with 15 bases between them. Looked up from germline, CDR1 is SGDLS and CDR2 is YYNGEE. CDR3 DNA: TGTGCCAGCAGCGTTCAACAGGGACAAACCACCGGGGAGCTGTTTTTT. This codes for CASSVQQGQTTGELFF.